These T cell receptor beta chains were read from a single sample in a study of control samples from healthy donors and cancer patients. Profiled with immunoSEQ multiplex PCR; TCRdb holds only in-frame clones, not every one. The data show around 40,000 clones, approximately 90% seen once. What was sequenced was PBMCs. These receptors all stem from a woman aged 40 to 49 with head and neck cancer. The CDR3 runs from the conserved cysteine through the conserved F or W. The order of the fields is clone size, J gene, D gene, V gene, CDR3 protein, CDR3 DNA. A D gene is named only where the DNA matches it firmly. Rows may omit the clone size; those that give it use once, few, many or a size class.

abundance: NA; j_gene: TRBJ2-5; d_gene: NA; v_gene: TRBV28; CDR3aa: CASREGSETQYF; CDR3nt: TGTGCCAGCAGGGAGGGGTCAGAGACCCAGTACTTC
abundance: NA; j_gene: TRBJ1-1; d_gene: NA; v_gene: TRBV5-1; CDR3aa: CASSRDMNTEAFF; CDR3nt: TGCGCCAGCAGCCGAGACATGAACACTGAAGCTTTCTTT
abundance: NA; j_gene: TRBJ1-1; d_gene: NA; v_gene: TRBV6-5; CDR3aa: CATSRGGDTEAFF; CDR3nt: TGTGCCACCTCACGGGGGGGGGACACTGAAGCTTTCTTT
abundance: NA; j_gene: TRBJ1-5; d_gene: NA; v_gene: TRBV6-6; CDR3aa: CASSSGREAGNQPQHF; CDR3nt: TGTGCCAGCAGTTCCGGACGGGAAGCGGGCAATCAGCCCCAGCATTTT
abundance: few; j_gene: TRBJ2-7; d_gene: NA; v_gene: TRBV7-9; CDR3aa: CASSSGRAYEQYF; CDR3nt: TGTGCCAGCAGCTCCGGACGCGCCTACGAGCAGTACTTC
abundance: NA; j_gene: TRBJ1-2; d_gene: NA; v_gene: TRBV5-1; CDR3aa: CASSLGGGLDGYTF; CDR3nt: TGCGCCAGCAGCTTGGGCGGTGGGTTGGATGGCTACACCTTC
abundance: NA; j_gene: TRBJ1-1; d_gene: NA; v_gene: TRBV6-5; CDR3aa: CASRGSNGNTEAFF; CDR3nt: TGTGCCAGCAGAGGATCCAATGGGAACACTGAAGCTTTCTTT
abundance: NA; j_gene: TRBJ2-2; d_gene: NA; v_gene: TRBV29-1; CDR3aa: CSSRGDTGELFF; CDR3nt: TGCAGCTCAAGGGGAGACACCGGGGAGCTGTTTTTT
abundance: NA; j_gene: TRBJ2-5; d_gene: NA; v_gene: TRBV5-4; CDR3aa: CASSLSVGDQETQYF; CDR3nt: TGTGCCAGCAGCTTGAGTGTTGGAGATCAAGAGACCCAGTACTTC
abundance: NA; j_gene: TRBJ1-1; d_gene: NA; v_gene: TRBV6-1; CDR3aa: CASSEYIPSTEAFF; CDR3nt: TGTGCCAGCAGTGAATACATACCGAGCACTGAAGCTTTCTTT
abundance: NA; j_gene: TRBJ2-3; d_gene: NA; v_gene: TRBV7-9; CDR3aa: CASSRREVGDTQYF; CDR3nt: TGTGCCAGCAGCCGACGAGAGGTCGGAGATACGCAGTATTTT
abundance: NA; j_gene: TRBJ2-7; d_gene: NA; v_gene: TRBV14; CDR3aa: CASSQDGLWDEQYF; CDR3nt: TGTGCCAGCAGCCAAGATGGGCTCTGGGACGAGCAGTACTTC
abundance: NA; j_gene: TRBJ2-1; d_gene: TRBD2; v_gene: TRBV24-1; CDR3aa: CATSSISSGRYNEQFF; CDR3nt: TGTGCCACCAGTTCAATCTCTAGCGGGAGGTACAATGAGCAGTTCTTC
abundance: NA; j_gene: TRBJ1-4; d_gene: NA; v_gene: TRBV13; CDR3aa: CASQRTNEKLFF; CDR3nt: TGTGCCAGCCAGAGGACGAATGAAAAACTGTTTTTT
abundance: NA; j_gene: TRBJ2-7; d_gene: NA; v_gene: TRBV20-1; CDR3aa: CSASRLGSPNYEQYF; CDR3nt: TGCAGTGCTAGTCGGTTGGGCTCCCCCAACTACGAGCAGTACTTC
abundance: NA; j_gene: TRBJ2-2; d_gene: NA; v_gene: TRBV2; CDR3aa: CASSESRNTGELFF; CDR3nt: TGTGCCAGCAGTGAATCTAGGAACACCGGGGAGCTGTTTTTT
abundance: once; j_gene: TRBJ2-5; d_gene: TRBD2; v_gene: TRBV18; CDR3aa: CASSPQSSGLQETQYF; CDR3nt: TGTGCCAGCTCACCACAGTCTAGCGGACTCCAAGAGACCCAGTACTTC
abundance: NA; j_gene: TRBJ1-5; d_gene: NA; v_gene: TRBV18; CDR3aa: CASSPGRNQPQHF; CDR3nt: TGTGCCAGCTCACCGGGACGGAATCAGCCCCAGCATTTT
abundance: NA; j_gene: TRBJ2-7; d_gene: TRBD2; v_gene: TRBV18; CDR3aa: CASSPLSGLAASISYEQYF; CDR3nt: TGTGCCAGCTCACCTCTATCAGGACTAGCGGCATCAATCTCCTACGAGCAGTACTTC
abundance: NA; j_gene: TRBJ1-6; d_gene: NA; v_gene: TRBV5-1; CDR3aa: CASSNIRMNSPLHF; CDR3nt: TGCGCCAGCAGTAACATTCGCATGAATTCACCCCTCCACTTT
abundance: NA; j_gene: TRBJ1-6; d_gene: TRBD1; v_gene: TRBV5-1; CDR3aa: CASSPGQGARNSPLHF; CDR3nt: TGCGCCAGCAGCCCGGGACAGGGGGCGCGTAATTCACCCCTCCACTTT
abundance: NA; j_gene: TRBJ2-7; d_gene: NA; v_gene: TRBV6-6; CDR3aa: CASSYKEGAHEQYF; CDR3nt: TGTGCCAGCAGTTACAAGGAGGGAGCTCACGAGCAGTACTTC
abundance: NA; j_gene: TRBJ2-5; d_gene: TRBD2; v_gene: TRBV24-1; CDR3aa: CATSQTSEETQYF; CDR3nt: TGTGCCACCAGTCAGACTAGCGAAGAGACCCAGTACTTC
abundance: NA; j_gene: TRBJ2-2; d_gene: NA; v_gene: TRBV4-1; CDR3aa: CASSHAGTARVGELFF; CDR3nt: TGCGCCAGCAGCCATGCCGGGACGGCGAGGGTCGGGGAGCTGTTTTTT
abundance: NA; j_gene: TRBJ2-1; d_gene: TRBD2; v_gene: TRBV10-2; CDR3aa: CASSGLAGNEQFF; CDR3nt: TGCGCCAGCAGTGGACTAGCGGGCAATGAGCAGTTCTTC
abundance: NA; j_gene: TRBJ2-2; d_gene: NA; v_gene: TRBV20-1; CDR3aa: CSASPGELFF; CDR3nt: TGCAGTGCTAGTCCCGGGGAGCTGTTTTTT
abundance: once; j_gene: TRBJ2-7; d_gene: NA; v_gene: TRBV24-1; CDR3aa: CATSDFSTGTHEQYF; CDR3nt: TGTGCCACCAGTGATTTCAGCACAGGTACCCACGAGCAGTACTTC
abundance: NA; j_gene: TRBJ1-1; d_gene: TRBD1; v_gene: TRBV19; CDR3aa: CASSSDRGTEAFF; CDR3nt: TGTGCCAGTAGTTCTGACAGGGGCACTGAAGCTTTCTTT
abundance: NA; j_gene: TRBJ2-3; d_gene: NA; v_gene: TRBV30; CDR3aa: CAWSPRLTPGDTQYF; CDR3nt: TGTGCCTGGAGTCCACGTCTAACCCCGGGAGATACGCAGTATTTT
abundance: few; j_gene: TRBJ2-1; d_gene: TRBD2; v_gene: TRBV5-1; CDR3aa: CASSRGLAGRNNEQFF; CDR3nt: TGCGCCAGCAGCCGGGGACTAGCGGGGAGAAACAATGAGCAGTTCTTC
abundance: NA; j_gene: TRBJ1-1; d_gene: NA; v_gene: TRBV9; CDR3aa: CASSPQVGNTEAFF; CDR3nt: TGTGCCAGCAGCCCTCAGGTTGGGAACACTGAAGCTTTCTTT
abundance: NA; j_gene: TRBJ2-7; d_gene: NA; v_gene: TRBV7-8; CDR3aa: CASSLWGEVREQYF; CDR3nt: TGTGCCAGCAGCTTATGGGGCGAGGTACGCGAGCAGTACTTC
abundance: NA; j_gene: TRBJ2-7; d_gene: TRBD2; v_gene: TRBV29-1; CDR3aa: CSVELTSAYEQYF; CDR3nt: TGCAGCGTTGAGCTTACTAGCGCCTACGAGCAGTACTTC
abundance: NA; j_gene: TRBJ2-3; d_gene: NA; v_gene: TRBV5-4; CDR3aa: CASSLGTNSVRDTQYF; CDR3nt: TGTGCCAGCAGCTTGGGTACGAATAGCGTCAGAGATACGCAGTATTTT
abundance: medium-sized; j_gene: TRBJ1-1; d_gene: NA; v_gene: TRBV6-5; CDR3aa: CASSTMNTEAFF; CDR3nt: TGTGCCAGCAGCACGATGAACACTGAAGCTTTCTTT
abundance: once; j_gene: TRBJ2-3; d_gene: TRBD1; v_gene: TRBV19; CDR3aa: CASSMRGQTDTQYF; CDR3nt: TGTGCCAGTAGTATGAGGGGGCAGACAGATACGCAGTATTTT
abundance: NA; j_gene: TRBJ2-5; d_gene: TRBD1; v_gene: TRBV5-6; CDR3aa: CASRHPGQGAETQYF; CDR3nt: TGTGCCAGCAGGCATCCGGGACAGGGGGCGGAGACCCAGTACTTC
abundance: once; j_gene: TRBJ2-3; d_gene: NA; v_gene: TRBV18; CDR3aa: CASSDLIGSTDTQYF; CDR3nt: TGTGCCAGCTCGGATCTCATCGGGAGCACAGATACGCAGTATTTT
abundance: NA; j_gene: TRBJ1-5; d_gene: NA; v_gene: TRBV27; CDR3aa: CASSFRVGQPQHF; CDR3nt: TGTGCCAGCAGTTTCAGGGTAGGGCAGCCCCAGCATTTT
abundance: NA; j_gene: TRBJ1-5; d_gene: TRBD1; v_gene: TRBV27; CDR3aa: CASSRDRGTQPQHF; CDR3nt: TGTGCCAGCAGCCGGGACAGGGGGACCCAGCCCCAGCATTTT
abundance: NA; j_gene: TRBJ2-1; d_gene: NA; v_gene: TRBV12-3/TRBV12-4; CDR3aa: CASSLVAPDEQFF; CDR3nt: TGTGCCAGCAGTTTAGTAGCACCCGATGAGCAGTTCTTC
abundance: NA; j_gene: TRBJ2-7; d_gene: TRBD1; v_gene: TRBV6-5; CDR3aa: CASRTGTGPTEQYF; CDR3nt: TGTGCCAGCAGAACCGGGACAGGGCCGACCGAGCAGTACTTC
abundance: NA; j_gene: TRBJ1-1; d_gene: NA; v_gene: TRBV27; CDR3aa: CASSTRDGNTEAFF; CDR3nt: TGTGCCAGCAGTACCCGGGACGGGAACACTGAAGCTTTCTTT